This TCR beta chain was documented in a study of CD8 T cells in ankylosing spondylitis. Notes on the study in general: Researchers report that disease-linked clones proved CD8+ and relatively rare in peripheral blood.

Libraries of TCR beta came from quantitative 5'-RACE with molecular barcodes. TCRdb recomputed calls from the 5' RACE reads with MiXCR, one row per CDR3 protein. Here the sample spans about 150,000 distinct CDR3 sequences, roughly 44% being singletons. Of note for this clonotype: Antigen: not known.

Specimen: synovial fluid, either unsorted or a sorted T cell fraction (not recorded which). The receptor was isolated from a male donor with ankylosing spondylitis.

CDR3 sequence (DNA): TGTGCCAGCAGCTCCCCTCATGAGAGGTCCACTAACTATGGCTACACCTTC. Its translation: CASSSPHERSTNYGYTF. The V and J genes are TRBV7-9 and TRBJ1-2; D remains ambiguous. V dropped 4 bases and J dropped 0 bases, with 18 bases sitting between them. CDR1 and CDR2 (germline): SEHNR, FQNEAQ (reference sequence). The CDR3 length is 17 residues.